This T cell receptor beta chain was retrieved from a study of CD8+CD57+ T cells in acquired aplastic anemia. Ten or more counts support this clonotype. Its cognate antigen is unknown. Patients selected for sequencing had displayed CD8+CD57+ cell expansion by flow cytometry. Study-level results: CD8+ Simpson's diversity showed no significant patient-control difference.

The V segment lost 5 bases and the J segment 0 bases; nucleotides outside the gene matches: 3. CDR3 length equals 15 residues. CDR1 and CDR2 (germline): SGHRS, YFSETQ. The use of genomic DNA as template underpinned the TCR beta VDJ and CDR3 profiling. TCRdb re-analysed the reads in MiXCR, keeping a single row per CDR3 protein. The data contain 300,000 or so distinct CDR3 sequences, around three fifths of them singletons. This clonotype was sampled from a human donor with aplastic anemia. Sample: sorted CD4+, CD8+, or CD8+CD57+ T cells (not recorded which) from PBMCs. This chain connects TRBV5-1 to TRBJ1-4; 8 bases fit TRBD1. CDR3 region: CASRVGQATNEKLFF. CDR3 sequence (DNA): TGCGCCAGCAGAGTGGGACAGGCAACTAATGAAAAACTGTTTTTT.